This paragraph covers one T cell receptor (beta chain) sequence. The antigen is unknown. Sequencing used immunoSEQ multiplex PCR; TCRdb keeps in-frame clones, though not all of them. The profile shows roughly 35,000 clones, 70% to 90% of them singletons. These data come from a study of regulatory dendritic cells for organ transplantation. General study results and limits: Naive T cells showed high diversity, memory cells less, memory CD8+ least.

The CDR3 consists of 15 residues. Between the trimmed V and J ends, which lost 4 bases and 1 base, there was a span of 11 bases. Germline CDR1 reads LGHNA; CDR2 reads YSLEER. Sequenced material: naive CD4+ T cells from blood. Regarding subset: CD45RA+ naive T cells. The chain is built from TRBV4-3 and TRBJ2-1; D gene unclear. The receptor was isolated from a human donor in good health. As DNA, the CDR3 is TGCGCCAGCAGCCCCCGAGTCTTGTCCTACAATGAGCAGTTCTTC. Translated: CASSPRVLSYNEQFF.